These 10 T cell receptor beta chains were sequenced from one sample in a study of cytomegalovirus exposure and HLA in healthy donors. Measured with immunoSEQ multiplex PCR; TCRdb has only the in-frame clones, and not every one. Of 150,000 to 160,000 clones in the sample, less than 90% are singletons; the top ten hold around 24%. Sequenced sample: PBMCs. These receptors originate from a young man in good health and CMV-seropositive.

This chain joins TRBV29-1 and TRBJ1-5; tentative D call: TRBD1 (5 bases). The V gene's germline CDR1 is SQVTM and CDR2 ANQGSEA. This CDR3 has 14 residues. Trimming took off 7 bases at V and 3 bases at J, with 16 bases between the two ends. CDR3 sequence reads: CSGSMGGLNQPQHF. The CDR3 nucleotides read TGCAGCGGTTCGATGGGGGGACTCAATCAGCCCCAGCATTTT. Full variable domain (outside the CDR3, taken from reference TRBV29-1 and TRBJ1-5): SAVISQKPSRDICQRGTSLTIQCQVDSQVTMMFWYRQQPGQSLTLIATANQGSEATYESGFVIDKFPISRPNLTFSTLTVSNMSPEDSSIYLCSGSMGGLNQPQHFGDGTRLSIL.

This clone showed up just once. The rearrangement joins TRBV27 to TRBJ2-2; the D gene is possibly TRBD1 (5 bases). Deletions cut 1 base from V and 0 bases from J, with 6 bases between. CDR1 and CDR2 from the germline V gene are MNHEY and SMNVEV (reference sequence). CDR3 length: 15 amino acids. CDR3 residues: CASSLWTTNTGELFF. CDR3 DNA: TGTGCCAGCAGTTTATGGACAACGAACACCGGGGAGCTGTTTTTT.

This clone was counted a single time. This rearrangement joins TRBV6-1 to TRBJ1-5, with D maybe TRBD1 (6 bases). CDR3 size: 14 residues. The germline gives CDR1 MNHNS, CDR2 SASEGT. The V gene lost 6 bases and the J gene lost 0 bases, with 9 bases spanning the gap. In nucleotides, the CDR3 is TGTGCCAGCAGAGGACAGAATAGCAATCAGCCCCAGCATTTT. Residues: CASRGQNSNQPQHF.

V gene TRBV5-6 combines with J gene TRBJ2-7, with D perhaps TRBD2 (5 bases). The CDR3 runs 16 residues. Trimming pared 4 bases from V and 3 bases from J, leaving 20 bases between. Germline CDR1 reads SGHDT; CDR2 reads YYEEEE. Here the CDR3 DNA reads TGTGCCAGCAGCCGCGAGGGCAGGACGACACTCTACGAGCAGTACTTC. The encoded protein is CASSREGRTTLYEQYF.

This clone has just a few counts. V usage is TRBV6-5 and J usage is TRBJ1-2, with 9 bases lining up with TRBD1. Germline CDR1 is MNHEY and CDR2 is SVGAGI. After removal of 5 bases from V and 4 bases from J, the junction contained 8 bases not matched to a gene. This CDR3 spans 15 amino acids. Here the CDR3 DNA reads TGTGCCAGCAGTCCGGACAGGGGCGGAATCTATGGCTACACCTTC. It encodes CASSPDRGGIYGYTF.

The chain uses TRBV11-2 and TRBJ2-7; D may be TRBD1 (6 bases). CDR3 length: 14 residues. Trimming took 2 bases from V and 5 from J, leaving 13 bases between them. Per the germline V gene, CDR1 is SGHAT and CDR2 is FQNNGV. CDR3 region: CASSLNPRGDEQYF. DNA for the CDR3: TGTGCCAGCAGCTTAAACCCCAGGGGTGACGAGCAGTACTTC.

This chain joins TRBV5-1 and TRBJ1-4, with a weak D call TRBD1 (5 bases). The CDR3 sequence is 16 residues long. V lost 1 base, J lost 3 bases, and 13 bases lay in between. Germline V gene sequence: CDR1 SGHRS, CDR2 YFSETQ. The CDR3 coding sequence is TGCGCCAGCAGCTTGTGGGAGGGACGAGCTAATGAAAAACTGTTTTTT. This codes for CASSLWEGRANEKLFF.

The CDR3 reads CASSPRGGGYEQYF. CDR3 nucleotide sequence: TGTGCCAGCAGCCCCCGGGGAGGGGGGTACGAGCAGTACTTC. The rearrangement uses TRBV7-3 and TRBJ2-7; a possible D gene is TRBD2 (7 bases). The CDR3 spans 14 residues. Trimming took 5 bases from V and 4 from J, leaving 15 bases between them. Per the germline V gene, CDR1 is SGHTA and CDR2 is FQGTGA.

The chain employs TRBV5-4 and TRBJ1-2, with 7 bases that match TRBD1. Germline V gives CDR1 SGHNT, CDR2 YYREEE (reference sequence). This CDR3 has 16 amino acids. V was clipped by 0 bases and J by 4 bases; unmatched bases: 9. For the CDR3, the DNA is TGTGCCAGCAGCTTGGGGGGAAACAGGGGAGGCTATGGCTACACCTTC. Protein: CASSLGGNRGGYGYTF. The whole variable domain, remainder taken from reference TRBV5-4 and TRBJ1-2, is ETGVTQSPTHLIKTRGQQVTLRCSSQSGHNTVSWYQQALGQGPQFIFQYYREEENGRGNFPPRFSGLQFPNYSSELNVNALELDDSALYLCASSLGGNRGGYGYTFGSGTRLTVV.

The V gene is TRBV11-3, the J gene TRBJ2-1; the match to TRBD1 covers 7 bases. Germline V CDR1 and CDR2: SGHNT, YENEEA. Trimming at V came to 6 bases and at J to 3 bases, leaving 8 bases not matched to a gene. The CDR3 contains 15 residues. CDR3 sequence reads: CASSPAGTDYNEQFF. The CDR3 nucleotides read TGTGCCAGCAGTCCGGCCGGGACAGACTACAATGAGCAGTTCTTC.